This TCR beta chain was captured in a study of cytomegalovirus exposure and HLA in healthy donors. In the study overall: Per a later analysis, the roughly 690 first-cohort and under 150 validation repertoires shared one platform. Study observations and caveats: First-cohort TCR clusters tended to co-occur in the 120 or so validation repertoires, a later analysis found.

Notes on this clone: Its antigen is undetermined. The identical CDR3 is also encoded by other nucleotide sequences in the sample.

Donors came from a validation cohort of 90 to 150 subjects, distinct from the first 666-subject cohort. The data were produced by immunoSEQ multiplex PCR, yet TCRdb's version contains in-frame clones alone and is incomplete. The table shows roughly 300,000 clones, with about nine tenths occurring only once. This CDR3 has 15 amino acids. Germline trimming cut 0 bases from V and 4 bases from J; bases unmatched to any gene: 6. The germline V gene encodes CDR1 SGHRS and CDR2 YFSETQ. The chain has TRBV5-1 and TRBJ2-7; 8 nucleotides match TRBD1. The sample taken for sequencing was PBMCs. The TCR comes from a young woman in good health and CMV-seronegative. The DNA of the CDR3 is TGCGCCAGCAGCTTGGTGCAGGGGGCTGGGTACGAGCAGTACTTC. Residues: CASSLVQGAGYEQYF. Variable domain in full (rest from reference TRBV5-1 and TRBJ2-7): KAGVTQTPRYLIKTRGQQVTLSCSPISGHRSVSWYQQTPGQGLQFLFEYFSETQRNKGNFPGRFSGRQFSNSRSEMNVSTLELGDSALYLCASSLVQGAGYEQYFGPGTRLTVT.